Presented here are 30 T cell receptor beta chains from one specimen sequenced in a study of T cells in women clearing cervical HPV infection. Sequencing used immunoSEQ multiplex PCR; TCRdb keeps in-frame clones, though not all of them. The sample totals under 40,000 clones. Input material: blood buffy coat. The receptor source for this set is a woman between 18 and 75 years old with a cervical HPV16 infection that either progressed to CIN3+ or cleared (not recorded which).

CDR3 bases read: TGTGCCAGCTCACCCGGGGGACTATCGATCTTAAATGAG. Translating gives CASSPGGLSILNE. The full-length CDR3 reads as CASSPGGLSILNEQFF. The genes are TRBV18 and TRBJ2-1; 7 bases agree with TRBD2. The CDR3 end is not reached by the read, which stops 3 residues before it; the germline J gene fills it in. The germline CDR1 and CDR2 sequences are KGHSH and LQKENI. The CDR3 sequence is 16 residues long. The V segment lost 3 bases and the J segment 7 bases; nucleotides outside the gene matches: 12. Full variable domain (rest looked up from reference TRBV18 and TRBJ2-1): NAGVMQNPRHLVRRRGQEARLRCSPMKGHSHVYWYRQLPEEGLKFMVYLQKENIIDESGMPKERFSAEFPKEGPSILRIQQVVRGDSAAYFCASSPGGLSILNEQFFGPGTRLTVL.

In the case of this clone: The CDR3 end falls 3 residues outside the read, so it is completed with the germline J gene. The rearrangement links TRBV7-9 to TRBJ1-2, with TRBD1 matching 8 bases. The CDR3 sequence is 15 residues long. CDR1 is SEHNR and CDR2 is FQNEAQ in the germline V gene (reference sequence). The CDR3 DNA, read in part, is TGTGCCAGCAGCCCACTCCGACAGGGGAGGGATGAC. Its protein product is CASSPLRQGRDD. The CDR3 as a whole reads CASSPLRQGRDDYTF.

CDR3 DNA (partial): TGTGCCAGCAGCTGGGACAGGGGGCATGAAAAA. It specifies CASSWDRGHEK. The CDR3 in full is CASSWDRGHEKLFF. The V gene is TRBV5-4, the J gene TRBJ1-4, with TRBD1 matching over 12 bases. Read data end 3 residues before the CDR3 end; the end is taken from the germline J gene. This CDR3 is built from 14 residues. V trimming: 3 bases; J trimming: 6 bases; junction bases outside the gene matches: 0. Germline values: CDR1 SGHNT, CDR2 YYREEE (reference sequence).

This chain's CDR3 is CSVEEGGTAQYF. CDR3 bases read: TGCAGCGTTGAAGAAGGGGGCACGGCG. The chain carries TRBV29-1 and TRBJ2-3; TRBD1 aligns across 7 bases. Read coverage stops 3 residues before the CDR3 terminus; the germline J gene supplies the remainder. The CDR3 runs to 12 residues. Germline CDR1 is SQVTM and CDR2 is ANQGSEA.

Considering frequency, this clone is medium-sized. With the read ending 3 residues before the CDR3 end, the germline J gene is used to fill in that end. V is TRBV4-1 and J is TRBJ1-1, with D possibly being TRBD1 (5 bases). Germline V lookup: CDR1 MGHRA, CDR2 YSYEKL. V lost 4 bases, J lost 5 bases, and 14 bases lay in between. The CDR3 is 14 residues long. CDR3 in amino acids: CASSRPGEGTEAFF. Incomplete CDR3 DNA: TGCGCCAGCAGCCGCCCGGGGGAGGGTACTGAA.

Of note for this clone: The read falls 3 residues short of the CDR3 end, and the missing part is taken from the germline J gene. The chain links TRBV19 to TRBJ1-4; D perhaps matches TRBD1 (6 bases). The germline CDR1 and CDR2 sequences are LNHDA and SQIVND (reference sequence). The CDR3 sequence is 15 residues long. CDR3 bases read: TGTGCCAGTAGTATAGAGGGGGCTGGGGCCAACGTA. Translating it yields CASSIEGAGANV. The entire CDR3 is CASSIEGAGANVLFF.

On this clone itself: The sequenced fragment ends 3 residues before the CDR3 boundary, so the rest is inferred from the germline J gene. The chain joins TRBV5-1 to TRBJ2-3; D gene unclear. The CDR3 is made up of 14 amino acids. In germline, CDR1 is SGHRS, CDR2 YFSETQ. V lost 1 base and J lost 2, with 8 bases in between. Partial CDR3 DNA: TGCGCCAGCAGCTTGCTACCGTCCACAGATACG. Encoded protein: CASSLLPSTDT. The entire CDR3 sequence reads CASSLLPSTDTQYF.

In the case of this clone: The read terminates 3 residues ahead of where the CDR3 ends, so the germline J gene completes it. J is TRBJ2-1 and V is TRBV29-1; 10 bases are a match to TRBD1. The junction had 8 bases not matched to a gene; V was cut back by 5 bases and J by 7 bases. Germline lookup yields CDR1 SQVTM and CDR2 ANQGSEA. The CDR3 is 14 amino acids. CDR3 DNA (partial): TGCAGCGTTCTGGACAGGGGGGCCAAAAATGAG. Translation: CSVLDRGAKNE. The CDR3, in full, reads CSVLDRGAKNEQFF.

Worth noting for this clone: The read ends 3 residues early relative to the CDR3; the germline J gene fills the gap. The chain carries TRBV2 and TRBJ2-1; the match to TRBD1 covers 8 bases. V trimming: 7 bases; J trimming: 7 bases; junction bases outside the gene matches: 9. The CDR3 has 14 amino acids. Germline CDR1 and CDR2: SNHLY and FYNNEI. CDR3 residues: CASTTDRAWNEQFF. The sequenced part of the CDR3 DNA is TGTGCCAGCACCACGGACAGGGCTTGGAATGAG.

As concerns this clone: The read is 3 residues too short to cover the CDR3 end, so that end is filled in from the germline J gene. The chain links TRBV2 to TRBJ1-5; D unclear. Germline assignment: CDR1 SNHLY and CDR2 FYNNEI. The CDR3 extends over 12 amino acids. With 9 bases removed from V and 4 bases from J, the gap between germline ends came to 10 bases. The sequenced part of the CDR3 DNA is TGTGCCAGTGGGTCGGGGAATCAGCCC. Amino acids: CASGSGNQP. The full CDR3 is CASGSGNQPQHF.

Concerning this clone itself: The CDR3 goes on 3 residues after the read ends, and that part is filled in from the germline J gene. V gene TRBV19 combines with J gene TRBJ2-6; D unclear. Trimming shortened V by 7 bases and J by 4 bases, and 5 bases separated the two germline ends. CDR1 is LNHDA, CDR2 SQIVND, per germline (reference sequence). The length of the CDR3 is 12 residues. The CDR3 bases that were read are TGTGCCAGTAAATCGGGGGCCAACGTC. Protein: CASKSGANV. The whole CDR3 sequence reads CASKSGANVLTF.

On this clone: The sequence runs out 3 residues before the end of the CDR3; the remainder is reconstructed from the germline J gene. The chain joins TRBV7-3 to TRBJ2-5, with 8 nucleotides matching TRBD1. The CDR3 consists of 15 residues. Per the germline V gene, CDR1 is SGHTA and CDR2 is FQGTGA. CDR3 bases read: TGTGCCAGCAGCTACCAGGGGGCTCACGCAGATACC. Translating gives CASSYQGAHADT. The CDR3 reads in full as CASSYQGAHADTQYF.

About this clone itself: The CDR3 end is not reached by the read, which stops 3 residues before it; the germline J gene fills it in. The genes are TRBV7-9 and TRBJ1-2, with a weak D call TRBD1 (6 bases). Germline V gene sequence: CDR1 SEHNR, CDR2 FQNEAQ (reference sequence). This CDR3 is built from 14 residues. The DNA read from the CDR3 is TGTGCCAGCAGGCCACCTACAGGGACCTACGAC. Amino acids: CASRPPTGTYD. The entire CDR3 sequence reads CASRPPTGTYDYTF.

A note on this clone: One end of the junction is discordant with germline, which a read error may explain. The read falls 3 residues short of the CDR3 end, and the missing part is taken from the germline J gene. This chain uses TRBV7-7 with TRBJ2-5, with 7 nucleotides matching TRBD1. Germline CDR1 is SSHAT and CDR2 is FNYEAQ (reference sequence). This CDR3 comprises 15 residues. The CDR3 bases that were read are TGTGCCAGCAGCCACCTTCGACAGGGACAAGGGACC. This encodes CASSHLRQGQGT. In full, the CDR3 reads CASSHLRQGQGTQYF.

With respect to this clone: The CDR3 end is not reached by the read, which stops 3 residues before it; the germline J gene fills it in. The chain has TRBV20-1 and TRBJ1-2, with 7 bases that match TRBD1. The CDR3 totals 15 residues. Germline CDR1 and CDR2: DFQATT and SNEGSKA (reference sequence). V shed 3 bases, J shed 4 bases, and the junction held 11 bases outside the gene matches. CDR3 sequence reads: CSARKGQRVGYGYTF. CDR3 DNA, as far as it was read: TGCAGTGCTAGGAAGGGACAGCGCGTTGGCTATGGC.

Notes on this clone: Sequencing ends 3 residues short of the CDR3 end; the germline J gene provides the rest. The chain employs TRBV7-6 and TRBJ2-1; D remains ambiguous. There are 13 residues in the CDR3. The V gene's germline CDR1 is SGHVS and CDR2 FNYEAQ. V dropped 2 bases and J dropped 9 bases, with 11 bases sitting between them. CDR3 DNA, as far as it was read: TGTGCCAGCAGCTTATATCGAGCGCTTGAG. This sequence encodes CASSLYRALE. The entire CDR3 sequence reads CASSLYRALEQFF.

Incomplete CDR3 DNA: TGTGCCAGTCAGGACAGAACTCTTGGGGCCAACGTC. Encoded protein: CASQDRTLGANV. The whole CDR3 reads CASQDRTLGANVLTF. The chain recombines TRBV18 with TRBJ2-6, with D possibly matching TRBD1 (6 bases). The read ends 3 residues early relative to the CDR3; the germline J gene fills the gap. V was clipped by 9 bases and J by 3 bases, with 15 bases between them. The CDR3 totals 15 residues. Germline values: CDR1 KGHSH, CDR2 LQKENI.

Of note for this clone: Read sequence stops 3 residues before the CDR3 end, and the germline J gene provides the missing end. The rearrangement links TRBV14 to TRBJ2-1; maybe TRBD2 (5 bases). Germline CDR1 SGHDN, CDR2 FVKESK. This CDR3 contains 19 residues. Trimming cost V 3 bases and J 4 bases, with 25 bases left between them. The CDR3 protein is CASSHSWQRMGANYNEQFF. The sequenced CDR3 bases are TGTGCCAGCAGCCATTCATGGCAGCGGATGGGAGCAAATTACAATGAG.

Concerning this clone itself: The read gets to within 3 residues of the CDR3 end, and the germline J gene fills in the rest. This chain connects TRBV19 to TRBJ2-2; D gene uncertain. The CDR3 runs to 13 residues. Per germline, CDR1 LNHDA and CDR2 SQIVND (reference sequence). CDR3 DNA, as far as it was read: TGTGCCAGTAATGGTGCAACTAATGAAAAG. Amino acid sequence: CASNGATNEK. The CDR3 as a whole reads CASNGATNEKLFF.

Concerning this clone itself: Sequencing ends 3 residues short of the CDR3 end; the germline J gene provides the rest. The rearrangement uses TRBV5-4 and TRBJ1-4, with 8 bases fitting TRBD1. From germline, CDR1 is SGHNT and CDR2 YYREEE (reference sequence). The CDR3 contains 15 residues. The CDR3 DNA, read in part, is TGTGCCAGCAGCCAAAGACAGGGGATAACGGAACAA. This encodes CASSQRQGITEQ. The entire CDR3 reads CASSQRQGITEQLFF.

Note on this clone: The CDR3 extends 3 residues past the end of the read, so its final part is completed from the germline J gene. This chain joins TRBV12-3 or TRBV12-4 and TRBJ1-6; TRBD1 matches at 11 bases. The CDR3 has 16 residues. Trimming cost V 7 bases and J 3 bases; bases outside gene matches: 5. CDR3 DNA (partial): TGTGCCAGCACCACGGGACAGGGGGTCTATAATTCACCC. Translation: CASTTGQGVYNSP. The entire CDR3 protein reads CASTTGQGVYNSPLHF.

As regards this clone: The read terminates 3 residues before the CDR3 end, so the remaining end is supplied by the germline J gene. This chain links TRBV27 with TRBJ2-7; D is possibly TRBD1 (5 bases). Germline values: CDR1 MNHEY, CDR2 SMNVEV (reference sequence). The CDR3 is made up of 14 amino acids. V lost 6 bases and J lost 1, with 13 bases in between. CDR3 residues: CASRYKGQSYEQYF. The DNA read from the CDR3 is TGTGCCAGCAGATATAAGGGGCAATCCTACGAG.

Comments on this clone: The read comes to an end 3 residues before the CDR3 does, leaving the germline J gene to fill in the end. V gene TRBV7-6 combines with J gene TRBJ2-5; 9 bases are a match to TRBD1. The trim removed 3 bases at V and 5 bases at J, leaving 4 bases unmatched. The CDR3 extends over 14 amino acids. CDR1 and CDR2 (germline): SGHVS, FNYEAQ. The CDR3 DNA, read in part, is TGTGCCAGCAGCTTGAACAGGGGGCGGGAGACC. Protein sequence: CASSLNRGRET. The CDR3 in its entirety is CASSLNRGRETQYF.

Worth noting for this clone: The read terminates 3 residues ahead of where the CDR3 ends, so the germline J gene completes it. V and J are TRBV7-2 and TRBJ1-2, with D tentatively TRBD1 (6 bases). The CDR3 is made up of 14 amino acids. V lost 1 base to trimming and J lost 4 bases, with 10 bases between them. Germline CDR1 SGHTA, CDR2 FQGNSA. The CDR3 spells CASSLDRAGYGYTF. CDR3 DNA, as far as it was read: TGTGCCAGCAGCTTAGACAGGGCGGGCTATGGC.

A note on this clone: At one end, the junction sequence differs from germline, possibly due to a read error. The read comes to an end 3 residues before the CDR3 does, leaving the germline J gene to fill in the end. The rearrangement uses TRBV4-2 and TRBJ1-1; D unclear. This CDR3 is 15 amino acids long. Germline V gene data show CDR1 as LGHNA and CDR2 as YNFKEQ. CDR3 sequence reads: CASSQVAGTDTEAFF. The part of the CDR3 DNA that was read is TGCGCCAGCAGCCAAGTGGCAGGTACGGACACTGAA.

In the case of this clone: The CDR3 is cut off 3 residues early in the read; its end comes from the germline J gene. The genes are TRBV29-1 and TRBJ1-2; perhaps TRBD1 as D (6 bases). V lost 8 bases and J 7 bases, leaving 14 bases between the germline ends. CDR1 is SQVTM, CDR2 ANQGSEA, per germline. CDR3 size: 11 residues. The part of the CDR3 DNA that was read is TGCAGCTTGTGGACAGCTGGTGGC. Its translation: CSLWTAGG. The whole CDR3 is CSLWTAGGYTF.

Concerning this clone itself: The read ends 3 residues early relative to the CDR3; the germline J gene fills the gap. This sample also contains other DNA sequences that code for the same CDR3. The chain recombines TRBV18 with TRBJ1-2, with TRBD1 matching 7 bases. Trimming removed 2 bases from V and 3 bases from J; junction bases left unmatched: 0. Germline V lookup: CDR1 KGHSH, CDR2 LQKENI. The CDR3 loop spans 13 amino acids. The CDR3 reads CASSPDRDYGYTF. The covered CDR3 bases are TGTGCCAGCTCACCAGACAGGGACTATGGC.

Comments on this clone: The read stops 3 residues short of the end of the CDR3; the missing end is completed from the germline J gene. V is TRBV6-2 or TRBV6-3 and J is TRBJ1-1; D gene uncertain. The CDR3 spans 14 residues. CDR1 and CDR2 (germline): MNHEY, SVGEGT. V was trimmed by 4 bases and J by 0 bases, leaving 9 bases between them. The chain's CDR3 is CASSSTDLNTEAFF. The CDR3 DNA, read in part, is TGTGCCAGCAGTTCGACGGACTTGAACACTGAA.

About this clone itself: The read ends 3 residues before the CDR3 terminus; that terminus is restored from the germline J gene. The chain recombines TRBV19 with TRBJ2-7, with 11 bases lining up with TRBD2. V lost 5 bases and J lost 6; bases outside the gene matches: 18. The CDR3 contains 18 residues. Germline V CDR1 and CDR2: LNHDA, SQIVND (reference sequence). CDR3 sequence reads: CASSPPFSGRALMGEQYF. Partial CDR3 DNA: TGTGCCAGTAGTCCTCCTTTTAGCGGGAGGGCCCTAATGGGCGAG.

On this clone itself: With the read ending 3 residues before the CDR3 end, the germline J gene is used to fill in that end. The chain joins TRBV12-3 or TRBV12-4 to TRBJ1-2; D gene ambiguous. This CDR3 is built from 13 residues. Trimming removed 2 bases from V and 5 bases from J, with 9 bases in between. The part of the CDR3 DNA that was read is TGTGCCAGCAGTTTAAGCTCAATTTATGGC. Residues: CASSLSSIYG. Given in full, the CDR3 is CASSLSSIYGYTF.